This record concerns one TCR beta chain sequence. This clonotype was observed many times. Which antigen it targets is not known. Base qualities were left out, and no much larger clone turns up one base away. This sample is drawn from a study of T cells in Graves' hyperthyroidism and ophthalmopathy (dated 2019 in TCRdb). Looking at the study overall: Peripheral blood samples were taken at the time of initial diagnosis, prior to any treatment. To identify distinguishing TCR V-J signatures, a discovery cohort of around 98 patients was used, comprising some 43 with Graves' ophthalmopathy and some 57 with stable Graves' hyperthyroidism. An independent validation cohort of fewer than 20 hyperthyroidism patients and over 15 patients who later progressed to ophthalmopathy tested prospective prediction of ophthalmopathy. The approximately 90 discovery patients were divided at random into training and test sets in a 7:3 ratio. In roughly six Graves' hyperthyroidism patients, the study also compared T-cell repertoires from thyroid tissue with T-cell repertoires from blood. Once sampling was done, hyperthyroidism patients were given methimazole at a starting dose of 30 mg daily, whereas ophthalmopathy patients were given high-dose intravenous methylprednisolone. The paper describes TCR Vbeta CDR3 sequencing of 140 or so peripheral blood samples, made up of about 41 ophthalmopathy patients, around 78 hyperthyroidism patients and roughly 17 progressor patients.

The TCR beta CDR3 regions were amplified from the RNA transcripts. The TCR CDR3 was subjected to a first round of RT-PCR using the HTBI primer set and the Qiagen OneStep RT-PCR kit. The libraries were constructed in a second round of multiplex PCR and then size-selected and purified. Libraries were sequenced paired-end with 100 bp reads on an Illumina HiSeq2000. Per the original workflow: SOAPnuke was used to process the raw data, throwing out any read that contained adapters or uncalled bases, had a mean Phred below 15, or lacked an exact constant-primer or identifier match. High-quality paired reads were merged with COPE v1.2.5, and unique nucleotide sequences were defined as clonotypes. Clonotypes were aligned to IMGT TRBV, TRBD and TRBJ reference segments using MiTCR v1.1. The analysis was restricted to V-J combinations with a frequency above 0.0001, which together covered about 99% of the repertoires. A TCS score was defined as the ratio of F50 (clonal expansion) to E x V (chaos), with BLOSUM62-based TCRdist applied between CDR3 peptides within each V-J. Welch's t-statistics and random forest reduced roughly 500 V-J features to around 14, which were used in a naive Bayes classifier (R e1071). TCRdb cleaned the public reads at Q25 with fastp, built clones with MiXCR and kept in-frame beta chains. Rows are combined by CDR3 protein, so each entry shows the most common genes and DNA. For this entry, the V and J calls and clone size follow TCRdb and not the study's own pipeline. The table for this sample lists 700,000 or so distinct CDR3 sequences; about 17% of them were counted only once. In total, the top ten clones hold about 8.4% of the sample.

The germline V gene (reference sequence) yields DFQATT for CDR1 and SNEGSKA for CDR2. The CDR3 holds 16 amino acids from the cysteine to the phenylalanine. Here the CDR3 DNA is all that survives: 48 bases in frame from base 1. V has 4 bases trimmed and J has 5 bases trimmed; junction bases matching no gene number 16. Findings and caveats that apply to the study as a whole: During validation, the model predicted progression to ophthalmopathy a median of around 7 months ahead of onset, with around 71% sensitivity and 72% to 80% specificity. Most expanded thyroid clonotypes (frequency above 0.001) were also detected in blood, suggesting blood repertoires may reflect thyroid immune responses. Sample size was not statistically predetermined, and investigators were not blinded to group allocation. A model built on a 13 V-J signature distinguished ophthalmopathy from stable hyperthyroidism, reaching 87.88% sensitivity and about 81% specificity in cross-validation and 80%/75% in testing.

A patient counted as having stable Graves' hyperthyroidism if no progression to ophthalmopathy occurred over 18 months of follow-up. The hyperthyroidism patients were between 18 and 65 years old and newly diagnosed, with a disease duration of less than 2 months. Patients with uncontrolled infections, other autoimmune diseases, pregnancy or lactation were excluded. Diagnoses relied on clinical symptoms, serum thyroxine and TRAb, thyroid ultrasound and orbital computed tomography. PBMCs were separated from 10 ml of fresh peripheral blood using Ficoll-Paque density gradient centrifugation. Total RNA was extracted using Trizol reagent, and RNA quality was assessed on an Agilent 2100 Bioanalyzer.

Sequencing input: blood. The source is a man between 18 and 29 years old with Graves' hyperthyroidism. The sequence is built from TRBV20-1 and TRBJ2-5; a stretch of 7 junction bases matches TRBD2. The sequenced DNA is TGCAGTGCTACAACCGGCACAGCGGGAATGGAGGAGACCCAGTACTTC. Its coded protein is CSATTGTAGMEETQYF.